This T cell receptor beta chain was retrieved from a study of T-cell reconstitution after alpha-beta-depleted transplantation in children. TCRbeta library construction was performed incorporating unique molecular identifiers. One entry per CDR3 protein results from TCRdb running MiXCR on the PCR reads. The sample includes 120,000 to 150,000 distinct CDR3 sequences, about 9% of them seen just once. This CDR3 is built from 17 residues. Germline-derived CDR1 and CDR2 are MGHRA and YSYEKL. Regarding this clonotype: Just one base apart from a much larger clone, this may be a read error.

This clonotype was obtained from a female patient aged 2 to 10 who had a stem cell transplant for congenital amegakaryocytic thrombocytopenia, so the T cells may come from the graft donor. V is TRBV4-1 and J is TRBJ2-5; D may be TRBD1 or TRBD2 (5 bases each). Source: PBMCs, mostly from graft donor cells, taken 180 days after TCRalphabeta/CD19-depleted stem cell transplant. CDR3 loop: CATSQSPWGTLQETQYF. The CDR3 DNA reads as TGCGCCACCAGCCAATCTCCTTGGGGGACCCTACAAGAGACCCAGTACTTC.